The 30 T cell receptor beta chains below come from one sample, sequenced in a study of blood T cell repertoires in COVID-19. Data came from immunoSEQ multiplex PCR; TCRdb stores just in-frame clones and leaves some out. The repertoire holds 200,000 to 250,000 clones, with about 82% as singletons. Sequenced sample: PBMCs or T cells enriched from blood (not recorded which). Every receptor here comes from a woman in her 50s who had recovered from COVID-19.

V gene TRBV19 combines with J gene TRBJ2-7, with D possibly being TRBD2 (5 bases). V lost 3 bases to trimming and J lost 2 bases, with 11 bases between them. Germline CDR1 LNHDA, CDR2 SQIVND (reference sequence). The CDR3 length is 14 residues. The CDR3 loop is CASSIAGIPYEQYF. CDR3 sequence (DNA): TGTGCCAGTAGTATCGCCGGGATCCCCTACGAGCAGTACTTC. The variable domain in full, completed from reference TRBV19 and TRBJ2-7, reads DGGITQSPKYLFRKEGQNVTLSCEQNLNHDAMYWYRQDPGQGLRLIYYSQIVNDFQKGDIAEGYSVSREKKESFPLTVTSAQKNPTAFYLCASSIAGIPYEQYFGPGTRLTVT.

In DNA form, the CDR3 reads TGCGCCAGCAGCTTGGCCCCGGCAGGGGGTGGAGAAGAGACCCAGTACTTC. Protein product: CASSLAPAGGGEETQYF. V usage is TRBV5-1 and J usage is TRBJ2-5; the match to TRBD1 covers 7 bases. CDR1 is SGHRS, CDR2 YFSETQ, per germline. This CDR3 has 17 amino acids. V gave up 0 bases and J gave up 3 bases; unmatched junction bases: 11.

The gene calls are TRBV4-3 and TRBJ1-6; TRBD1 matches at 8 bases. Germline CDR1 is LGHNA and CDR2 is YSLEER. V lost 8 bases to trimming and J lost 10 bases; unmatched junction nucleotides: 10. The CDR3 has 14 amino acids. The CDR3 sequence: CASRGTGGDSPLHF. CDR3 bases: TGCGCCAGCCGGGGCACAGGGGGTGACTCACCCCTCCACTTT.

The chain combines TRBV19 with TRBJ1-6, with D maybe TRBD1 (5 bases). The CDR3 covers 14 residues. The germline gives CDR1 LNHDA, CDR2 SQIVND (reference sequence). V shed 6 bases and J shed 9 bases, with 15 bases lying between them. CDR3 in amino acids: CASSQTGGGSPLHF. The CDR3 DNA sequence: TGTGCCAGTAGCCAGACTGGGGGGGGTTCACCCCTCCACTTT.

The chain employs TRBV25-1 and TRBJ2-3, with TRBD2 matching over 9 bases. The germline CDR1 and CDR2 sequences are MGHDK and SYGVNS. Trimming removed 7 bases from V and 5 bases from J; junction bases left unmatched: 16. The CDR3 loop spans 17 amino acids. The CDR3: CASTPGGGRDRGDTQYF. DNA for the CDR3: TGTGCCAGCACTCCCGGTGGCGGGAGGGACCGCGGAGATACGCAGTATTTT. The complete variable domain, with remaining parts taken from reference TRBV25-1 and TRBJ2-3, reads EADIYQTPRYLVIGTGKKITLECSQTMGHDKMYWYQQDPGMELHLIHYSYGVNSTEKGDLSSESTVSRIRTEHFPLTLESARPSHTSQYLCASTPGGGRDRGDTQYFGPGTRLTVL.

The CDR3 region has the DNA TGTGCCAGCAGTTACTGGTTACAGGCGAAAGAAAAGTACTTC. The encoded protein is CASSYWLQAKEKYF. The chain links TRBV6-2 or TRBV6-3 to TRBJ2-7; a possible D gene is TRBD1 (5 bases). V lost 1 base to trimming and J lost 11 bases, with 18 bases between them. There are 14 residues in the CDR3. Germline lookup yields CDR1 MNHEY and CDR2 SVGEGT.

The CDR3 reads CASSLELVSYEQYF. For the CDR3, the DNA is TGTGCCAGCAGCTTAGAGTTAGTCTCCTACGAGCAGTACTTC. The chain links TRBV7-8 to TRBJ2-7; D is unclear. The CDR3 covers 14 residues. The ends were cut back, 1 base at V and 0 bases at J, with 7 bases in the middle. In germline, CDR1 is SGHVS, CDR2 FQNEAQ.

The V call is TRBV19, the J call TRBJ2-7; D is unclear. Germline V gene lookup returns CDR1 LNHDA and CDR2 SQIVND (reference sequence). The CDR3 spans 15 residues. V was cut by 4 bases and J by 3 bases, with 16 bases left in between. The CDR3 sequence: CASSNLGSHLYEQYF. The DNA for the CDR3 is TGTGCCAGTAGTAACCTAGGTAGTCACCTCTACGAGCAGTACTTC.

The chain has TRBV19 and TRBJ2-2, with a weak D call TRBD2 (5 bases). Germline V lookup: CDR1 LNHDA, CDR2 SQIVND (reference sequence). Trimming stripped 7 bases from V and 5 bases from J, with 17 bases between. CDR3 size: 15 residues. CDR3 in DNA: TGTGCCAGTATGCGTAATGGAGGCGCTACCGGGGAGCTGTTTTTT. It translates to CASMRNGGATGELFF.

This clone has just one count. Within the sample, other DNA sequences also encode this same CDR3. This chain uses TRBV18 with TRBJ2-7, with a possible D match to TRBD1 (6 bases). V dropped 3 bases and J dropped 1 base, with 7 bases sitting between them. CDR3 length: 13 amino acids. Germline values: CDR1 KGHSH, CDR2 LQKENI. The CDR3 protein is CASSPGQSYEQYF. The CDR3 nucleotides read TGTGCCAGCTCACCTGGACAGTCCTACGAGCAGTACTTC. Using reference TRBV18 and TRBJ2-7 for the parts outside the CDR3, the full variable domain is NAGVMQNPRHLVRRRGQEARLRCSPMKGHSHVYWYRQLPEEGLKFMVYLQKENIIDESGMPKERFSAEFPKEGPSILRIQQVVRGDSAAYFCASSPGQSYEQYFGPGTRLTVT.

The chain has TRBV4-2 and TRBJ1-6; 8 nucleotides match TRBD1. The CDR3 totals 16 residues. Germline V gene sequence: CDR1 LGHNA, CDR2 YNFKEQ. With 4 bases clipped from V and 4 bases from J, the junction kept 6 bases outside the gene matches. CDR3 sequence reads: CASSRDGTGYNSPLHF. In DNA, the CDR3 is TGTGCCAGCAGCCGAGATGGGACAGGATATAATTCACCCCTCCACTTT.

The chain links TRBV23-1 to TRBJ1-2, with 9 bases matching TRBD1. TRBV23-1 is an ORF, and what it does is uncertain. The CDR3 spans 12 residues. After removal of 11 bases from V and 3 bases from J, the junction contained 4 bases not matched to a gene. CDR3 nucleotides: TGCGCCGTCCGGACAGGGGACTATGGCTACACCTTC. It specifies CAVRTGDYGYTF.

The chain recombines TRBV7-2 with TRBJ2-5, with 8 bases that match TRBD1. The CDR3 has 15 amino acids. Trimming cost V 5 bases and J 6 bases; bases outside gene matches: 11. Per the germline V gene, CDR1 is SGHTA and CDR2 is FQGNSA. The CDR3 DNA reads as TGTGCCAGCAGCGAGGGGGGACAGGTGGGCAAGACCCAGTACTTC. Protein: CASSEGGQVGKTQYF.

This clone was seen more than once but under ten times. Written as DNA, the CDR3 is TGTGCCAGCAGCTTAGAGCAGACAGCCAATTCACCCCTCCACTTT. Translation: CASSLEQTANSPLHF. The V call is TRBV11-2, the J call TRBJ1-6; TRBD1 is a possible D gene (5 bases). Trimming removed 0 bases from V and 7 bases from J, with 10 bases in between. In germline, CDR1 is SGHAT, CDR2 FQNNGV. The CDR3 is 15 amino acids.

The V and J genes are TRBV6-1 and TRBJ1-2; 8 bases are shared with TRBD1. The CDR3 has 16 residues. J gave up 7 bases and V 1 base, and 11 bases lay outside the gene matches. Germline V gene lookup returns CDR1 MNHNS and CDR2 SASEGT. CDR3 sequence (DNA): TGTGCCAGCAGTGAAGTTTTAGATAGACAGGGGTCTGGCTACACCTTC. Encoded protein: CASSEVLDRQGSGYTF.

V and J are TRBV21-1 and TRBJ2-3; the DNA was not used to check the table's D call, TRBD1. TRBV21-1 is shown as a pseudogene. The CDR3 has 16 amino acids. Here the CDR3 DNA reads TGTGCCAGCAGCAAAGTAGCGACAGGGGGGGCAGATACGCAGTATTTT. Translation: CASSKVATGGADTQYF.

The rearrangement links TRBV27 to TRBJ2-3, with D tentatively TRBD2 (7 bases). V was trimmed by 2 bases and J by 3 bases, leaving 15 bases between them. Germline CDR1 is MNHEY and CDR2 is SMNVEV (reference sequence). CDR3 length equals 16 residues. The CDR3 DNA sequence: TGTGCCAGCAGTTTAGGGGGAGGGGGAACTACAGATACGCAGTATTTT. Its protein product is CASSLGGGGTTDTQYF.

The CDR3: CSVDSDVIGPLGYTF. The CDR3 coding sequence is TGCAGCGTTGATAGCGACGTCATAGGCCCTCTAGGCTACACCTTC. The chain uses TRBV29-1 and TRBJ1-2; no clear D gene. The V end was cut by 3 bases, the J end by 8 bases, with 22 bases between. Germline CDR1 is SQVTM and CDR2 is ANQGSEA. The CDR3 length is 15 residues.

J is TRBJ2-5 and V is TRBV5-1; TRBD1 matches at 7 bases. CDR3 length: 15 amino acids. The germline gives CDR1 SGHRS, CDR2 YFSETQ. J was trimmed by 2 bases and V by 3 bases; bases with no gene match: 7. The CDR3 here is CASSSGGQLQETQYF. The CDR3 DNA follows: TGCGCCAGCAGCTCTGGGGGACAGCTGCAAGAGACCCAGTACTTC.

This clone was detected once. The chain joins TRBV24-1 to TRBJ2-5, with 10 bases aligning to TRBD1. Germline lookup yields CDR1 KGHDR and CDR2 SFDVKD. V lost 3 bases and J lost 6; bases outside the gene matches: 9. This CDR3 has 16 residues. CDR3 sequence reads: CATSDVTGGSGKTQYF. For the CDR3, the DNA is TGTGCCACCAGTGATGTGACAGGGGGCTCAGGGAAGACCCAGTACTTC.

This clone was seen just once. This sequence joins TRBV2 and TRBJ2-3; D is unclear. Trimming pared 3 bases from V and 8 bases from J, leaving 6 bases between. Germline V CDR1 and CDR2: SNHLY, FYNNEI. The CDR3 contains 11 residues. The CDR3: CASSDYGTQYF. CDR3 nucleotide sequence: TGTGCCAGCAGTGATTACGGTACGCAGTATTTT.

This clone has a handful of counts. This chain joins TRBV3-1 (or the pseudogene TRBV3-2) and TRBJ1-5, with unresolved D. Germline V CDR1 and CDR2: LGHDT, YNNKEL (reference sequence). The CDR3 covers 14 residues. Trimming cost V 3 bases and J 7 bases, with 13 bases left between them. CDR3 sequence (DNA): TGTGCCAGCAGCCACTCCACCCGGTCGCAGCCCCAGCATTTT. Encoded protein: CASSHSTRSQPQHF.

For the CDR3, the DNA is TGTGCCAGCTCACCGCCGGGACTCACCTACAATGAGCAGTTCTTC. It yields the protein CASSPPGLTYNEQFF. The chain combines TRBV18 with TRBJ2-1; possible D gene TRBD2, 6 bases. This CDR3 has 15 amino acids. The V end was cut by 3 bases, the J end by 2 bases, with 11 bases between. Germline values: CDR1 KGHSH, CDR2 LQKENI.

There are a few counts of this clone. This chain connects TRBV4-3 to TRBJ2-3; D unresolved. In germline, CDR1 is LGHNA, CDR2 YSLEER. This CDR3 region has 14 residues. The ends were cut back, 9 bases at V and 2 bases at J, with 15 bases in the middle. The CDR3: CASRVGYNTDTQYF. The DNA of the CDR3 is TGCGCCAGTAGAGTGGGCTATAACACAGATACGCAGTATTTT.

This chain links TRBV4-3 with TRBJ2-7; 9 bases are shared with TRBD2. The CDR3 is 16 amino acids. Germline V gene sequence: CDR1 LGHNA, CDR2 YSLEER. V shed 3 bases, J shed 6 bases, and the junction held 12 bases outside the gene matches. CDR3 loop: CASSQGGGTSTTEQYF. As DNA, the CDR3 is TGCGCCAGCAGCCAGGGGGGCGGGACTAGCACGACCGAGCAGTACTTC.

The V call is TRBV18, the J call TRBJ1-1; D call uncertain. CDR3 length: 15 residues. V was shortened by 3 bases and J by 1 base, with 12 bases between the two germline ends. CDR1 and CDR2 (germline): KGHSH, LQKENI. CDR3 nucleotide sequence: TGTGCCAGCTCACCGCGACTTACTGGGAACACTGAAGCTTTCTTT. This codes for CASSPRLTGNTEAFF. Drawing the rest from reference TRBV18 and TRBJ1-1, the complete variable domain is NAGVMQNPRHLVRRRGQEARLRCSPMKGHSHVYWYRQLPEEGLKFMVYLQKENIIDESGMPKERFSAEFPKEGPSILRIQQVVRGDSAAYFCASSPRLTGNTEAFFGQGTRLTVV.

The rearrangement joins TRBV28 to TRBJ2-5, with a possible D match to TRBD1 (5 bases). This CDR3 contains 13 residues. V was pared by 1 base and J by 3 bases, with 6 bases between. Germline V gene data show CDR1 as MDHEN and CDR2 as SYDVKM. The CDR3 DNA reads TGTGCCAGCAGTTTATCCAGGGAAGAGACCCAGTACTTC. This gives the protein CASSLSREETQYF.

The chain combines TRBV6-5 with TRBJ1-2, with D possibly matching TRBD1 (5 bases). Trimming removed 2 bases from V and 5 bases from J, with 12 bases in between. The CDR3 loop spans 14 amino acids. Germline lookup yields CDR1 MNHEY and CDR2 SVGAGI. The CDR3 DNA follows: TGTGCCAGCAGTTACGGCAGGGAAGGTTATGGCTACACCTTC. It is translated as CASSYGREGYGYTF.

The chain recombines TRBV7-2 with TRBJ1-5; tentatively, D is TRBD1 (5 bases). V lost 4 bases to trimming and J lost 5 bases, with 15 bases between them. Germline assignment: CDR1 SGHTA and CDR2 FQGNSA. The CDR3 covers 15 residues. The CDR3: CASSSASGRDQPQHF. CDR3 DNA: TGTGCCAGCAGCTCGGCGTCAGGGAGGGATCAGCCCCAGCATTTT.

The rearrangement joins TRBV2 to TRBJ1-6; perhaps TRBD1 as D (5 bases). Germline CDR1 and CDR2: SNHLY and FYNNEI. The CDR3 covers 16 residues. V shed 3 bases and J shed 6 bases, with 15 bases lying between them. The CDR3 nucleotides read TGTGCCAGCAGTGATCGGAAAGGGGCAGGTAATTCACCCCTCCACTTT. Its protein product is CASSDRKGAGNSPLHF.